Sequencing of this TCR beta chain was carried out in a study of shared clonotypes between healthy human individuals. Study overall: CD4 naive and memory got three plates each, CD8 naive two, CD8 memory one.

The table came from immunoSEQ multiplex PCR; TCRdb's copy has only in-frame clones and leaves some out. The profile shows fewer than 1 million clones, around 96% of them singletons. Study observations and caveats: Among the subsets, naive ones generally showed larger estimated richness than memory ones. The rarefaction results pointed to incomplete sorted-subset sequencing despite large depth. The study found about 5% of naive CD4 clonotypes shared across four donors.

As to this clone: What it binds is unknown.

Terminally differentiated effector memory CD45RA+ cells were left out of the naive CD8 fraction, which was CD45RO-negative and positively selected for CCR7. The CDR3 length is 14 residues. In germline, CDR1 is SGHTA, CDR2 FQGTGA. Deletions cut 3 bases from V and 2 bases from J, with 7 bases between. The chain employs TRBV7-3 and TRBJ2-2; D is unresolved. This TCR was sampled from a man aged 25-45 years in good health. The sample comprised naive CD8+ T cells sorted from blood. The CDR3 spells CASSFAVNTGELFF. CDR3 DNA sequence: TGTGCCAGCAGCTTCGCAGTTAACACCGGGGAGCTGTTTTTT.